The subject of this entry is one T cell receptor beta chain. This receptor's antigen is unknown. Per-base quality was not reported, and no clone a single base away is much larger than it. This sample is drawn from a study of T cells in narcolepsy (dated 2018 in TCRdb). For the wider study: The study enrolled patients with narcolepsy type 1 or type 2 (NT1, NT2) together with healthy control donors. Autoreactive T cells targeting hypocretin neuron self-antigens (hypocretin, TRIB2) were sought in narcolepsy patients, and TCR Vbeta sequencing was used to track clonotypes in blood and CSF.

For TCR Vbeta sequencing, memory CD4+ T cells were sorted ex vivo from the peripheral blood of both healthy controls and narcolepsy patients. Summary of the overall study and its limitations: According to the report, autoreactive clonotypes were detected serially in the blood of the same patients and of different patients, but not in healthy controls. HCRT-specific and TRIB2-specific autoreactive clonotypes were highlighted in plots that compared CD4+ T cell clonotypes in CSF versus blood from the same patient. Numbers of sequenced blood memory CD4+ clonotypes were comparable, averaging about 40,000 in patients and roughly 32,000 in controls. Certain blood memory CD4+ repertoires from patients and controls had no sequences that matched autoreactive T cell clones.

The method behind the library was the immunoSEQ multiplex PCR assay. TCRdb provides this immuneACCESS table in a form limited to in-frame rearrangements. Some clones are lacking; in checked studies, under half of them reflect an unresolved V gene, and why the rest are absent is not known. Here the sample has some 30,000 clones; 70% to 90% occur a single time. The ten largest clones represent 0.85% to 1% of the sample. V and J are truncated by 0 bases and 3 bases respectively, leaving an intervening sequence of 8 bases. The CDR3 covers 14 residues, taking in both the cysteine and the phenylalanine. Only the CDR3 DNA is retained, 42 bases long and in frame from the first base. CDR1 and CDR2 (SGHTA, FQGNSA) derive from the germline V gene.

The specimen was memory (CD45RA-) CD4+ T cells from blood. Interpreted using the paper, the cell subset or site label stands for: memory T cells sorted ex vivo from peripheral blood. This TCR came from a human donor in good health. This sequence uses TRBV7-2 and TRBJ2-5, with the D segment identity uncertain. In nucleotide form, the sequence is TGTGCCAGCAGCTTAGCTAGGCCCGAAGAGACCCAGTACTTC. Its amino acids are CASSLARPEETQYF.